These 20 T cell receptor beta chains originate from one sample sequenced in a study of blood T cells in healthy people across ages. The second PCR ran about 6 to 12 cycles with a sample-barcoded 5' primer and J-beta primers. TCRdb reanalysed the 5' RACE reads using MiXCR and keeps one entry per CDR3 protein. The data hold over 950,000 distinct CDR3 sequences, with 35% to 45% observed a single time. Sequencing was performed on blood. These receptors were collected from a young man in good health.

The CDR3 DNA reads as TGTGCCTGGAGCAGGGTTACTAACTATGGCTACACCTTC. This translates into CAWSRVTNYGYTF. This rearrangement joins TRBV30 to TRBJ1-2, with D maybe TRBD1 (5 bases). CDR3 length: 13 amino acids. V gave up 3 bases and J gave up 0 bases, with 8 bases separating them. CDR1 is GTSNPN, CDR2 SVGIG, per germline (reference sequence).

This clonotype was seen only once. The chain combines TRBV3-1 with TRBJ2-2; D might be TRBD2 (5 bases). The length of the CDR3 is 16 residues. V lost 2 bases to trimming and J lost 5 bases, with 15 bases between them. Germline CDR1 and CDR2: LGHDT and YNNKEL (reference sequence). The CDR3 DNA reads TGTGCCAGCAGCCAACTAACGCCAGGAGGAACCGGGGAGCTGTTTTTT. Encoded protein: CASSQLTPGGTGELFF.

The rearrangement joins TRBV15 to TRBJ2-3, with a weak D call TRBD2 (6 bases). The CDR3 spans 19 residues. Germline V gene lookup returns CDR1 LNHNV and CDR2 YYDKDF (reference sequence). V gave up 1 base and J gave up 3 bases, with 23 bases separating them. The CDR3 bases are TGTGCCACCAGCAGAGCCGACTCGAGACTAGTCCGCCTTACAGATACGCAGTATTTT. Translation gives CATSRADSRLVRLTDTQYF.

This chain connects TRBV28 to TRBJ1-5; D is unclear. The V gene's germline CDR1 is MDHEN and CDR2 SYDVKM. The CDR3 contains 15 residues. Trimming took off 6 bases at V and 0 bases at J, with 12 bases between the two ends. Written as DNA, the CDR3 is TGTGCCAGCAGGTGGGCCCCATATAGCAATCAGCCCCAGCATTTT. Its protein is CASRWAPYSNQPQHF.

This sequence joins TRBV30 and TRBJ2-7, with unresolved D. Judging by the DNA end, TRBJ2-5 fits better; the J call may be wrong. The CDR3 contains 11 residues. From germline, CDR1 is GTSNPN and CDR2 SVGIG (reference sequence). The CDR3 is CAWKRSGTQYF. The CDR3 nucleotides are TGTGCCTGGAAAAGATCCGGGACCCAGTACTTC.

This clonotype was seen at least ten times. The gene calls are TRBV20-1 and TRBJ1-2; 7 bases align to TRBD1. The germline V gene encodes CDR1 DFQATT and CDR2 SNEGSKA (reference sequence). V shed 6 bases, J shed 5 bases, and the junction held 9 bases outside the gene matches. CDR3 length: 13 residues. The CDR3 nucleotides read TGCAGTGCAACGACAGGGCTAGAATATGGCTACACCTTC. Translated, it gives CSATTGLEYGYTF.

This clonotype was seen only a few times. This chain connects TRBV6-2 or TRBV6-3 to TRBJ2-7, with D perhaps given as TRBD1 or TRBD2 (5 bases each). This CDR3 spans 15 amino acids. The germline gives CDR1 MNHEY, CDR2 SVGEGT. The V and J ends lost 6 bases and 4 bases respectively, with 19 bases between them. CDR3 in DNA: TGTGCCAGCAGCTCATACGGGACGGGGCTTTACGAGCAGTACTTC. Protein: CASSSYGTGLYEQYF.

The chain has TRBV6-1 and TRBJ1-4; maybe TRBD1 (5 bases). With 1 base removed from V and 8 bases from J, the gap between germline ends came to 14 bases. CDR3 length: 15 amino acids. The germline V gene encodes CDR1 MNHNS and CDR2 SASEGT. The CDR3, as DNA: TGTGCCAGCAGTGAAGTCGGGCAGGGAGGAGAAAAACTGTTTTTT. Its protein is CASSEVGQGGEKLFF.

At least ten counts were recorded for this clonotype. The chain's CDR3 is CASSLDRGAYNEQFF. Here the CDR3 DNA reads TGCGCCAGCAGCTTGGACAGGGGTGCTTACAATGAGCAGTTCTTC. This chain links TRBV5-1 with TRBJ2-1; 7 nucleotides match TRBD1. This CDR3 has 15 residues. The V gene's germline CDR1 is SGHRS and CDR2 YFSETQ. Germline trimming cut 0 bases from V and 4 bases from J; bases unmatched to any gene: 4.

This chain connects TRBV24-1 to TRBJ2-3, with a tentative D call TRBD1 (6 bases). The CDR3 is made up of 16 amino acids. V lost 2 bases and J lost 9, with 20 bases in between. Per germline, CDR1 KGHDR and CDR2 SFDVKD. CDR3 nucleotides: TGTGCCACCAGTGATTCTCGGGCAGGGGATCCGGAGACGCAGTATTTT. Its translation: CATSDSRAGDPETQYF.

Note on this clonotype: This sequence may be a read error, since a much larger clone differs from it by one base. The chain couples TRBV10-3 to TRBJ1-2; weak D call: TRBD1 (6 bases). The length of the CDR3 is 12 residues. Between the trimmed V and J ends, which lost 6 bases and 8 bases, there was a span of 13 bases. Germline loops: CDR1 ENHRY, CDR2 SYGVKD. CDR3 nucleotide sequence: TGTGCCATCAGGGCATCAGGGGAGGGCTACACCTTC. Its translation is CAIRASGEGYTF.

This clonotype was found many times. V and J are TRBV7-9 and TRBJ2-1; TRBD2 matches 7 bases. CDR1 and CDR2 (germline): SEHNR, FQNEAQ (reference sequence). There are 15 residues in the CDR3. The V gene end was trimmed by 2 bases and the J gene end by 4 bases; junction bases not matched to a gene: 5. CDR3 sequence reads: CASSLSLAAYNEQFF. Here the CDR3 DNA reads TGTGCCAGCAGCTTATCCCTAGCGGCTTACAATGAGCAGTTCTTC.

As regards this clonotype: A read error may produce the germline difference seen at one junction end. The V and J genes are TRBV20-1 and TRBJ2-5; no reliable D call. Looked up from germline, CDR1 is DFQATT and CDR2 is SNEGSKA (reference sequence). The CDR3 runs 11 residues. Here the CDR3 reads CSAQDQEAQYF. CDR3 coding DNA: TGCAGTGCTCAGGATCAAGAGGCCCAGTACTTC.

This chain uses TRBV10-3 with TRBJ1-1; D is possibly TRBD1 (5 bases). Germline-derived CDR1 and CDR2 are ENHRY and SYGVKD. V was pared by 6 bases and J by 1 base, with 9 bases between. This CDR3 has 13 amino acids. CDR3 loop: CAISLDRNTEAFF. CDR3 bases: TGTGCCATCAGCCTTGACAGGAACACTGAAGCTTTCTTT.

The rearrangement links TRBV3-1 to TRBJ1-1; D perhaps matches TRBD1 (5 bases). The CDR3 has 19 amino acids. V was trimmed by 10 bases and J by 4 bases, leaving 34 bases between them. Germline V gene lookup returns CDR1 LGHDT and CDR2 YNNKEL (reference sequence). The CDR3 spells CATKGGPEGQGGMGTEAFF. The CDR3 DNA follows: TGTGCCACCAAAGGAGGCCCGGAGGGGCAGGGAGGTATGGGCACTGAAGCTTTCTTT.

The V gene is TRBV29-1, the J gene TRBJ2-3; a weak D match, TRBD1 (6 bases). Germline CDR1 and CDR2: SQVTM and ANQGSEA. The V and J ends lost 6 bases and 1 base respectively, with 17 bases between them. The CDR3 runs 15 residues. CDR3 DNA: TGCAGCGTCCCAAACACCCGACAGGGCACAGATACGCAGTATTTT. Protein: CSVPNTRQGTDTQYF.

This clonotype came up a few times. The J gene is TRBJ2-4, the V gene TRBV9; possible D gene TRBD1, 6 bases. The CDR3 loop spans 15 amino acids. V was clipped by 4 bases and J by 0 bases, with 11 bases between them. Germline CDR1 is SGDLS and CDR2 is YYNGEE. CDR3 DNA sequence: TGTGCCAGCAGCCCAGGGGACCTAGCCAAAAACATTCAGTACTTC. Its translation is CASSPGDLAKNIQYF.

This chain connects TRBV5-1 to TRBJ1-1; D call uncertain. Germline V gene lookup returns CDR1 SGHRS and CDR2 YFSETQ. The CDR3 contains 14 residues. The V end lost 4 bases, the J end lost 3 bases, and 13 bases lay between the germline ends. The CDR3 coding sequence is TGCGCCAGCAGCGTGGAGGGCCCTGACACTGAAGCTTTCTTT. This gives the protein CASSVEGPDTEAFF.

This clonotype was counted between two and nine times. The gene calls are TRBV7-2 and TRBJ2-7, with TRBD1 matching over 7 bases. The CDR3 is made up of 14 amino acids. J was trimmed by 7 bases and V by 3 bases; bases with no gene match: 9. The germline V gene encodes CDR1 SGHTA and CDR2 FQGNSA. The CDR3 loop is CASSFDRAGNEQYF. DNA for the CDR3: TGTGCCAGCAGCTTTGACAGGGCGGGCAATGAGCAGTACTTC. The whole variable domain, filled in from reference TRBV7-2 and TRBJ2-7, reads GAGVSQSPSNKVTEKGKDVELRCDPISGHTALYWYRQSLGQGLEFLIYFQGNSAPDKSGLPSDRFSAERTGGSVSTLTIQRTQQEDSAVYLCASSFDRAGNEQYFGPGTRLTVT.

The chain carries TRBV7-9 and TRBJ1-2; no definite D call. Germline CDR1 reads SEHNR; CDR2 reads FQNEAQ (reference sequence). The V and J ends lost 5 bases and 13 bases respectively, with 23 bases between them. The CDR3 loop spans 14 amino acids. The chain's CDR3 is CASSVERTAFDFTF. For the CDR3, the DNA is TGTGCCAGCAGCGTAGAGCGGACGGCCTTTGATTTCACCTTC.